The present T cell receptor beta chain was sequenced within a study of monozygotic twins with cystic fibrosis. The overall study: With about 15 PCR cycles, barcoded libraries came from around 3 micrograms of fragmented DNA. Findings and limits, study-wide: V usage most resembled the co-twin in 13 of 16 pairs. Median Simpson clonality of approximately 0.0091 suggested naive T cells predominated. Unrelated CF individuals shared fewer identical clonotypes than monozygotic CF twins.

Germline V CDR1 and CDR2: LGHNA, YNFKEQ. The V and J ends lost 0 bases and 4 bases, in that order; junction bases with no gene match: 1. The CDR3 contains 15 residues. Produced via immunoSEQ multiplex PCR; TCRdb's table is partial and in-frame only. The profile shows 11,000 to 15,000 clones, roughly 85% of them singletons. A remark on this clone: The target antigen is unknown.

Sequencing was done on a sample of blood. This chain connects TRBV4-2 to TRBJ2-7, with TRBD2 identical over 12 bases. The sequence derives from a boy aged 5-17 years with cystic fibrosis. The CDR3 DNA reads as TGTGCCAGCAGCCAAGAGACTAGCGGGAGTTACGAGCAGTACTTC. This sequence encodes CASSQETSGSYEQYF.